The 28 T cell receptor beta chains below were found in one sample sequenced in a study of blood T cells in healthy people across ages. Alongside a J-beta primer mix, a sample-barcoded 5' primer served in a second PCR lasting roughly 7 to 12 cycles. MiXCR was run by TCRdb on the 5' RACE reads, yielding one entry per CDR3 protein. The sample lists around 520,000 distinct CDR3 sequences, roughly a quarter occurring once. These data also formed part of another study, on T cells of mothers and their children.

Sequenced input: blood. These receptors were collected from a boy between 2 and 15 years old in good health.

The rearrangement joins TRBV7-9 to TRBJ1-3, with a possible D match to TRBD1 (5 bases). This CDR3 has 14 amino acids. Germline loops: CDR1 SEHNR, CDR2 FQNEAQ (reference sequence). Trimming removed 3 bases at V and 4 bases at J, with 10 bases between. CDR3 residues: CASSLVTVGNTIYF. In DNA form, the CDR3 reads TGTGCCAGCAGCTTGGTGACAGTAGGAAACACCATATATTTT. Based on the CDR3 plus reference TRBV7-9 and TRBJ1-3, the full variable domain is DTGVSQNPRHKITKRGQNVTFRCDPISEHNRLYWYRQTLGQGPEFLTYFQNEAQLEKSRLLSDRFSAERPKGSFSTLEIQRTEQGDSAMYLCASSLVTVGNTIYFGEGSWLTVV.

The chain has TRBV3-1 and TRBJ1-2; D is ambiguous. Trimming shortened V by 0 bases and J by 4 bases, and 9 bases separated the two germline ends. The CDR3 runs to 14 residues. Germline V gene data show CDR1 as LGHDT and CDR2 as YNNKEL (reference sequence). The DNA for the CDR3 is TGTGCCAGCAGCCAAGATCAACAGATCTATGGCTACACCTTC. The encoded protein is CASSQDQQIYGYTF.

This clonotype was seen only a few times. Here the CDR3 reads CASSSQGQETQYF. The CDR3 nucleotides are TGCGCCAGCAGCTCCCAGGGACAAGAGACCCAGTACTTC. The genes are TRBV5-1 and TRBJ2-5; weak D call: TRBD1 (5 bases). Germline assignment: CDR1 SGHRS and CDR2 YFSETQ. The CDR3 sequence is 13 residues long. The V gene lost 3 bases and the J gene lost 2 bases, with 8 bases spanning the gap.

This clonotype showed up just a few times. The CDR3 DNA reads TGCAGTGCAAAAGTGGCCAGGGGGCTCTACGAGCAGTACTTC. Translated: CSAKVARGLYEQYF. The genes are TRBV20-1 and TRBJ2-7; 8 positions match TRBD1. The CDR3 totals 14 residues. Trimming at V came to 6 bases and at J to 3 bases, leaving 10 bases not matched to a gene. CDR1 is DFQATT and CDR2 is SNEGSKA in the germline V gene (reference sequence).

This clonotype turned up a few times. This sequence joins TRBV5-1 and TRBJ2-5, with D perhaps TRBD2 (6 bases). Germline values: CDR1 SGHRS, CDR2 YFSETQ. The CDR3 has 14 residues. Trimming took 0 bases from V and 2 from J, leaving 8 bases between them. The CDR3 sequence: CASSLGLEQETQYF. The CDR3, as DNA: TGCGCCAGCAGCTTGGGACTAGAGCAAGAGACCCAGTACTTC.

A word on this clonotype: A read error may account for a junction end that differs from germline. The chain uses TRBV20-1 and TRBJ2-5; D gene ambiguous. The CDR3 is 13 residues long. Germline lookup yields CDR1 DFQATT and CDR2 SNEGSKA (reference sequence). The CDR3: CSAREVLKGTQYF. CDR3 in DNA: TGCAGTGCCAGAGAGGTGCTGAAGGGTACCCAGTACTTC.

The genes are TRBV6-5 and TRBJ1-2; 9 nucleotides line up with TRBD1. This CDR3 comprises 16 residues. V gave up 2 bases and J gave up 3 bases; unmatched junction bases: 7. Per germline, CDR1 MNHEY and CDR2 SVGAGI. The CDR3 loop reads CASSYPLGDRDYGYTF. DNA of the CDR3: TGTGCCAGCAGTTACCCCCTGGGGGACAGGGACTATGGCTACACCTTC.

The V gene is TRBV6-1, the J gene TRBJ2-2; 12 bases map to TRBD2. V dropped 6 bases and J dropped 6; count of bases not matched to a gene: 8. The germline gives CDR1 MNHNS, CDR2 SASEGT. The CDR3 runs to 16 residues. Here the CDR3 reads CASSRGTSGHAGELFF. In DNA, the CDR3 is TGTGCCAGCAGCCGCGGGACTAGCGGGCACGCCGGGGAGCTGTTTTTT.

The CDR3 nucleotides read TGTGCCAGCAGTGAAGCCTTGGGGATGCCTTACGAGCAGTACTTC. It yields the protein CASSEALGMPYEQYF. This chain uses TRBV2 with TRBJ2-7; D remains ambiguous. The V end lost 0 bases, the J end lost 4 bases, and 13 bases lay between the germline ends. CDR3 length: 15 amino acids. Germline CDR1 reads SNHLY; CDR2 reads FYNNEI.

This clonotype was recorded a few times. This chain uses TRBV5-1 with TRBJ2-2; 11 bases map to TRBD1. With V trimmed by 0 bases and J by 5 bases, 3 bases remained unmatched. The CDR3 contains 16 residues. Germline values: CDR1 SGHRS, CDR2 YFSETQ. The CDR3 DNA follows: TGCGCCAGCAGCTTGGCACGGGACAGGGGGACCGGGGAGCTGTTTTTT. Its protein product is CASSLARDRGTGELFF.

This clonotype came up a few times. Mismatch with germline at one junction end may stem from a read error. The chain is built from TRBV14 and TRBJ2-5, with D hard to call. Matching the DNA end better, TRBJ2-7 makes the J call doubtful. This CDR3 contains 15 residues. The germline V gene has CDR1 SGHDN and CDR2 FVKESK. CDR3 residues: CAGSQDWAQSYEQYF. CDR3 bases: TGTGCCGGCAGCCAAGACTGGGCGCAGAGCTACGAGCAGTACTTC.

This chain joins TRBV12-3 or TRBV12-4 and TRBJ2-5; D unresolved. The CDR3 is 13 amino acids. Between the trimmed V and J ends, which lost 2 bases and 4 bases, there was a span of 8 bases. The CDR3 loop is CASSLPAAETQYF. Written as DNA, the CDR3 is TGTGCCAGCAGTTTACCGGCGGCAGAGACCCAGTACTTC.

CDR3 amino acids: CAWSPPGADGNTIYF. For the CDR3, the DNA is TGTGCCTGGAGTCCACCAGGGGCTGATGGAAACACCATATATTTT. The rearrangement uses TRBV30 and TRBJ1-3; possibly TRBD1 for D (6 bases). Trimming left V 2 bases short and J 3 bases short, with 14 bases between. The CDR3 length is 15 residues. Germline CDR1 GTSNPN, CDR2 SVGIG (reference sequence).

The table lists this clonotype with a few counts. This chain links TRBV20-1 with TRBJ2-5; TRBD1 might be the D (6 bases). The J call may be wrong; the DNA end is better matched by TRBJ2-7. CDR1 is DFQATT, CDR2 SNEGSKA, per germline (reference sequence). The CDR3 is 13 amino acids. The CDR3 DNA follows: TGCAGTGCCTTGGACAGCGCCTCCTACGAGCAGTACTTC. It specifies CSALDSASYEQYF.

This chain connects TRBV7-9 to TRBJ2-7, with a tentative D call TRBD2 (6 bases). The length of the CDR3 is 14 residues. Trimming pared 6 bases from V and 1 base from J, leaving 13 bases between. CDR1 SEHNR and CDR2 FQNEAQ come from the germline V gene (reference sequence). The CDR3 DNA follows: TGTGCCAGCAGTAGCGGAGTAACGTCCTACGAGCAGTACTTC. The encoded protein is CASSSGVTSYEQYF.

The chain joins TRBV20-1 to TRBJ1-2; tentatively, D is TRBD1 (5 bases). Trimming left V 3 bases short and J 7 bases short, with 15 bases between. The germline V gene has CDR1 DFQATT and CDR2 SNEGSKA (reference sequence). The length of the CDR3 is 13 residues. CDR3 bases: TGCAGTGCTAGCTTCGTGCTTAGGGGTGGCTACACCTTC. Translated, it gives CSASFVLRGGYTF.

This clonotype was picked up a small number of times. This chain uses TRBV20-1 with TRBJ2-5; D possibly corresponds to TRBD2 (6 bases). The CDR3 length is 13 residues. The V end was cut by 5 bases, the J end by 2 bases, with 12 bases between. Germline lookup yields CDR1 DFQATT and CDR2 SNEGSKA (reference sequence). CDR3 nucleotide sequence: TGCAGTGCTCGCGGGGTTAATCAAGAGACCCAGTACTTC. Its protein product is CSARGVNQETQYF.

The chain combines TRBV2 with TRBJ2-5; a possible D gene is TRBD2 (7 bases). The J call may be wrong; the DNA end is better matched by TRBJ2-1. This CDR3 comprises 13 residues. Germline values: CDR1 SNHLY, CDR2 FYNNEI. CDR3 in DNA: TGTGCCAGCCATAGGACGGGGGGCGGGGAGCAGTTCTTC. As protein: CASHRTGGGEQFF.

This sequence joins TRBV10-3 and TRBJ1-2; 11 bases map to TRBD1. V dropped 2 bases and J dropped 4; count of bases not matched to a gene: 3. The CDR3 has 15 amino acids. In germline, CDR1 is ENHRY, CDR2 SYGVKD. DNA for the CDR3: TGTGCCATCAGTGAGGGACAGGGGGCAGGCTATGGCTACACCTTC. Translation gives CAISEGQGAGYGYTF.

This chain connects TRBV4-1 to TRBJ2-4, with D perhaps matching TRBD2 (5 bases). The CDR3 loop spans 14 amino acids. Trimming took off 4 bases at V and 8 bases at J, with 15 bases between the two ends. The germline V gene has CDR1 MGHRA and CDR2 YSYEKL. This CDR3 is CASSRAVFLDIQYF. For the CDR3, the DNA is TGCGCCAGCAGCCGAGCGGTGTTTTTGGACATTCAGTACTTC.

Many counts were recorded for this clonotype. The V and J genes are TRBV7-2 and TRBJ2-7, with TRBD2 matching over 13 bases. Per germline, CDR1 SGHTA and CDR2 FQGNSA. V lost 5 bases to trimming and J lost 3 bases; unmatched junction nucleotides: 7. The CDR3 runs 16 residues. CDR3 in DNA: TGTGCCAGCAGCCTAGGGACTAGCGGGACAGTCTACGAGCAGTACTTC. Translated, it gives CASSLGTSGTVYEQYF.

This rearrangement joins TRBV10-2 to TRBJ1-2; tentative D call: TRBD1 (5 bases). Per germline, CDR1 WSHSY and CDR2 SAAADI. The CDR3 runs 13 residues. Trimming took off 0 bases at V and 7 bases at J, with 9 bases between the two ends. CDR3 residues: CASSESAGTGYTF. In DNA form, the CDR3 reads TGCGCCAGCAGTGAGTCGGCGGGGACTGGCTACACCTTC.

The CDR3 loop is CSAQGASEQYF. The CDR3 nucleotides are TGCAGCGCCCAGGGGGCGTCCGAGCAGTACTTC. The chain carries TRBV29-1 and TRBJ2-7; 8 bases are a match to TRBD1. There are 11 residues in the CDR3. V was pared by 7 bases and J by 6 bases, with 5 bases of the junction left unmatched. Germline V gene sequence: CDR1 SQVTM, CDR2 ANQGSEA.

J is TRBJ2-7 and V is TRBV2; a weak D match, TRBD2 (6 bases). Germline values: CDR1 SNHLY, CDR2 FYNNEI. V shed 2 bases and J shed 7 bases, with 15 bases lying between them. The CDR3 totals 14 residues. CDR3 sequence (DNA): TGTGCCAGCAGTGAACAGGGACTCCCCCGGGAGCAGTACTTC. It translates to CASSEQGLPREQYF. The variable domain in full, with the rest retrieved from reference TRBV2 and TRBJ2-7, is EPEVTQTPSHQVTQMGQEVILRCVPISNHLYFYWYRQILGQKVEFLVSFYNNEISEKSEIFDDQFSVERPDGSNFTLKIRSTKLEDSAMYFCASSEQGLPREQYFGPGTRLTVT.

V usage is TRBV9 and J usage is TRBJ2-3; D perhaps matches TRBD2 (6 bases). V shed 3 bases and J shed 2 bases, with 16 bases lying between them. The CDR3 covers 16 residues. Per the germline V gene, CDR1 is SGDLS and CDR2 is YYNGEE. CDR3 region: CASSGGEVSLTDTQYF. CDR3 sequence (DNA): TGTGCCAGCAGCGGCGGGGAGGTCTCCCTCACAGATACGCAGTATTTT.

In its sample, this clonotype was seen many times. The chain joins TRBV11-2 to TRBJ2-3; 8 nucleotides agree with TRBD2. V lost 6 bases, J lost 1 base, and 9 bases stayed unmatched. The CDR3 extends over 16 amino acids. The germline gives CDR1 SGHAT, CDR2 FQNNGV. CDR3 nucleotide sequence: TGTGCCAGCAGATCCGGACTAGCTTCGGGCACAGATACGCAGTATTTT. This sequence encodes CASRSGLASGTDTQYF.

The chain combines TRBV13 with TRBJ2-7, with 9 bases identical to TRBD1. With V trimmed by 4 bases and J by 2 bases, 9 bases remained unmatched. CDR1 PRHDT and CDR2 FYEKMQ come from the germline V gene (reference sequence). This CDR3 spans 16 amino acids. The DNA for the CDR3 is TGTGCCAGCAGCTCATTCGGGACAGGGTGGGCCTACGAGCAGTACTTC. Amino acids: CASSSFGTGWAYEQYF.

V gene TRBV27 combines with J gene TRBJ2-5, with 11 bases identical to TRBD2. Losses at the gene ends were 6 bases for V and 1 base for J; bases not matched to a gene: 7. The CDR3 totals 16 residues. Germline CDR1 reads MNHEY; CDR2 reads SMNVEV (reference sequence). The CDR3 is CASRRTLAGGQETQYF. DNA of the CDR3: TGTGCCAGCAGGCGAACTCTAGCGGGAGGCCAAGAGACCCAGTACTTC.